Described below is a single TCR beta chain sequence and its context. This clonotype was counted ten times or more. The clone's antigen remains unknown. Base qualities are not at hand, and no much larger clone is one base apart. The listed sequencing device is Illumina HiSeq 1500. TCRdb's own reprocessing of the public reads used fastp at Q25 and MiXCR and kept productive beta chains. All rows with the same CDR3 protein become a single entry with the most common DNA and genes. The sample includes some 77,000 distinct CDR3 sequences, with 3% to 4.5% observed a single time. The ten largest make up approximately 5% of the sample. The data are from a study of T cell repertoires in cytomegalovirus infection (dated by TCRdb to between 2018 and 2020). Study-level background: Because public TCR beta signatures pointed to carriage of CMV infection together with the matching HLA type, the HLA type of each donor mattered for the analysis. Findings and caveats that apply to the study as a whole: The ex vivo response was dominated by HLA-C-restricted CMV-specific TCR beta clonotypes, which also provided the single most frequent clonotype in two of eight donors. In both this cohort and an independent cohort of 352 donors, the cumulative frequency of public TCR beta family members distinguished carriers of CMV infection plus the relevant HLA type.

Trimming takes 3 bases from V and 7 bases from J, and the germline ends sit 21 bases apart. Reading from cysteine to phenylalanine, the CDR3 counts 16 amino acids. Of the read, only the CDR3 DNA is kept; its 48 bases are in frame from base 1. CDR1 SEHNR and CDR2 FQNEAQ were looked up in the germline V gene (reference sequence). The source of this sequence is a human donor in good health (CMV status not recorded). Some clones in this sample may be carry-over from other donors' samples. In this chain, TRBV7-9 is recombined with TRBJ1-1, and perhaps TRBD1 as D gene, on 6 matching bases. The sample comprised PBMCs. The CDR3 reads CASSFSSGALRSEAFF. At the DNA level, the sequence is TGTGCCAGCAGCTTTAGTTCAGGGGCCCTACGGAGTGAAGCTTTCTTT.